This TCR beta chain was recovered during a study of cytomegalovirus exposure and HLA in healthy donors. These donors counted as nominally healthy when sampled, but unrecorded immune exposures were likely. Study-wide results and caveats: An ancestry cluster, one associated with Asian ancestry, reportedly showed fewer N-insertions than the approximately 720-donor mean in a later analysis.

Germline assignment: CDR1 SGDLS and CDR2 YYNGEE. V was cut by 4 bases and J by 3 bases, with 21 bases left in between. The CDR3 loop spans 17 amino acids. This PCR relied on a set of 60 Vbeta primers and 13 Jbeta primers. The repertoire was sequenced with immunoSEQ multiplex PCR; TCRdb's copy has only in-frame clones and lacks some. There are 160,000 or so clones in the sample; roughly 80% occur only once, and 1.4% to 1.5% lies in the top ten. Remarks on this clone: The antigen is not known.

The receptor comes from a male donor in good health and CMV-seronegative. The sample taken for sequencing was PBMCs. J is TRBJ2-3 and V is TRBV9; D may be TRBD2 (6 bases). The CDR3 nucleotides are TGTGCCAGCAGCACAACACGGGACGGAGGGAGTACAGATACGCAGTATTTT. Its protein product is CASSTTRDGGSTDTQYF.